This TCR beta chain was sequenced in a study of shared clonotypes between healthy human individuals. Whole-study findings and limits: Approximately 5% of naive CD4 clonotypes were shared across a handful of donors. Naive subsets generally had larger estimated richness than memory subsets.

Germline CDR1 is MNHEY and CDR2 is SMNVEV (reference sequence). Trimming left V 6 bases short and J 7 bases short, with 15 bases between. The CDR3 contains 13 residues. In the case of this clone: What it binds is unknown.

Some clones are missing from TCRdb's copy, which holds only in-frame ones; the method was immunoSEQ multiplex PCR. The table shows some 630,000 clones, with 60% to 80% occurring only once. The source of this sequence is a woman younger than 45 in good health. The V call is TRBV27, the J call TRBJ1-1; D is possibly TRBD1 (5 bases). Input material: memory CD4+ T cells sorted from blood. Sample subset: CD45RA-negative fraction. The CDR3 nucleotides read TGTGCCAGCAGCGGAAGTGGGCAGGGTGAAGCTTTCTTT. It yields the protein CASSGSGQGEAFF.